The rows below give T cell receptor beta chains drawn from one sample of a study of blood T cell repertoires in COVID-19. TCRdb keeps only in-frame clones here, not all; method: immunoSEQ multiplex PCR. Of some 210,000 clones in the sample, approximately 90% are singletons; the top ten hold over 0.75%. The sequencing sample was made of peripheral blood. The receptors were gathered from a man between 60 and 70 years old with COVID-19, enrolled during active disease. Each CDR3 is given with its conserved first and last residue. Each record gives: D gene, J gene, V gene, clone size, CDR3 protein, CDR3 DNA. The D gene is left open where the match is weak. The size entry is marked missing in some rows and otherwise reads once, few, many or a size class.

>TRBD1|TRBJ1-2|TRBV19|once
CASRTTGDAYGYTF
TGTGCCAGTAGGACAACAGGGGACGCGTATGGCTACACCTTC
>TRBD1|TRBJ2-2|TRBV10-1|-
CASASQGTGELFF
TGCGCCAGTGCCTCACAGGGGACCGGGGAGCTGTTTTTT
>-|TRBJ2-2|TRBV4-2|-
CASSQDGSTPRELFF
TGTGCCAGCAGCCAAGACGGGTCTACACCCCGGGAGCTGTTTTTT
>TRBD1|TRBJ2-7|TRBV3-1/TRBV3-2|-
CASSLRQGEQYF
TGTGCCAGCAGCCTTCGACAGGGGGAGCAGTACTTC
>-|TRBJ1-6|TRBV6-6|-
CASSRAAPGASNSPLHF
TGTGCCAGCAGTCGGGCCGCACCAGGGGCGAGTAATTCACCCCTCCACTTT
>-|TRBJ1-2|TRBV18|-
CASSPRRNHHNYGYTF
TGTGCCAGCTCACCCCGGCGGAACCATCATAACTATGGCTACACCTTC
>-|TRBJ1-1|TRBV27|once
CASRVRDTPNTEAFF
TGTGCCAGCAGGGTACGGGACACGCCGAACACTGAAGCTTTCTTT
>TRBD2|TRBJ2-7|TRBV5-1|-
CASSLVGAGATQYF
TGCGCCAGCAGCTTGGTCGGAGCGGGGGCTACGCAGTACTTC
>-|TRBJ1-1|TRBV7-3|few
CASSSYRGTEAFF
TGTGCCAGCAGCTCCTATCGGGGAACTGAAGCTTTCTTT
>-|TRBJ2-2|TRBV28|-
CASRPRGGELFF
TGTGCCAGCAGGCCCAGGGGCGGGGAGCTGTTTTTT
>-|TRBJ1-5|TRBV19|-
CASMPVYSNQPQHF
TGTGCCAGCATGCCAGTGTATAGCAATCAGCCCCAGCATTTT
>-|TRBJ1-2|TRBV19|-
CASSTKGGAYYGYTF
TGTGCCAGTAGTACCAAGGGGGGGGCCTACTATGGCTACACCTTC
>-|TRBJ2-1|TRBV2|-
CASSVRGAVDEQFF
TGTGCCAGCAGTGTCCGCGGGGCGGTGGATGAGCAGTTCTTC
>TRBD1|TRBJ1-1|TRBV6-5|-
CASSYTGQGAEAFF
TGTGCCAGCAGTTACACCGGACAGGGGGCTGAAGCTTTCTTT
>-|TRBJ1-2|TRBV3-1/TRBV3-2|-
CASSQGELTNYGYTF
TGTGCCAGCAGCCAAGGCGAATTAACTAACTATGGCTACACCTTC
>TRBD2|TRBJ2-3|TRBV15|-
CATSRDRGTSGPTYTQYF
TGTGCCACCAGCAGAGATCGAGGGACTAGCGGACCTACCTATACGCAGTATTTT
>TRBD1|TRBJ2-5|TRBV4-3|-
CASSQRPDREETQYF
TGCGCCAGCAGCCAAAGACCGGACAGGGAAGAGACCCAGTACTTC
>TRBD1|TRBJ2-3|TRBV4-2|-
CASSQDGIRGQGDTDTQYF
TGTGCCAGCAGCCAAGACGGGATACGGGGACAGGGGGACACAGATACGCAGTATTTT
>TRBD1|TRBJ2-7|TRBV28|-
CASTRTGGSYEQYF
TGTGCCAGCACCCGGACAGGGGGCTCCTACGAGCAGTACTTC
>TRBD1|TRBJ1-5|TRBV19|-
CASSPDRGGNQPQHF
TGTGCCAGTAGTCCAGACAGGGGAGGAAATCAGCCCCAGCATTTT
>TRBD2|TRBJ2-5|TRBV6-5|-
CASGGVAGETQYF
TGTGCCAGCGGGGGGGTAGCGGGTGAGACCCAGTACTTC
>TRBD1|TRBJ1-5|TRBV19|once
CASSITGAGKISNQPQHF
TGTGCCAGTAGTATAACAGGGGCAGGGAAGATTAGCAATCAGCCCCAGCATTTT
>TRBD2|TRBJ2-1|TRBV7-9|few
CASTFFLTSGNEQFF
TGTGCCAGCACCTTCTTCCTAACTAGCGGGAATGAGCAGTTCTTC
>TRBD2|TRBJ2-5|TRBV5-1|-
CASSLWGAGGETQYF
TGCGCCAGCAGCTTGTGGGGAGCGGGAGGGGAGACCCAGTACTTC
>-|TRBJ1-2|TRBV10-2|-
CASSGGSYGYTF
TGCGCCAGCAGTGGAGGGAGCTATGGCTACACCTTC
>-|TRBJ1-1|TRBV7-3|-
CASSLDFSASEAFF
TGTGCCAGCAGCTTAGACTTCAGTGCGTCTGAAGCTTTCTTT
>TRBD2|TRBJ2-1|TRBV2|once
CASALAGVNNEQFF
TGTGCCAGCGCTCTAGCGGGAGTTAACAATGAGCAGTTCTTC
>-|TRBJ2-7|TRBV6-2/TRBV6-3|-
CASRPEAGNSYEQYF
TGTGCCAGCCGCCCAGAGGCAGGGAACTCCTACGAGCAGTACTTC
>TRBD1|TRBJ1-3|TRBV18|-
CASSPETGSAGNTIYF
TGTGCCAGCTCACCAGAGACAGGGTCGGCTGGAAACACCATATATTTT